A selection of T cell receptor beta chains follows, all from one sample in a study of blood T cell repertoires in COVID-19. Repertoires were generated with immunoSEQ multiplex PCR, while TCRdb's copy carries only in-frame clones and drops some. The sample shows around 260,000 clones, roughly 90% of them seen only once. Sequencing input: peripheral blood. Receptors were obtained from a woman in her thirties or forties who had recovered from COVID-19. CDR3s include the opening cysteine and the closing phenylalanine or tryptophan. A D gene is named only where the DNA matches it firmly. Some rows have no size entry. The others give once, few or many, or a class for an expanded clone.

CDR3 protein: CAWSGQVTSYEQYF; CDR3 DNA: TGTGCCTGGAGCGGACAGGTAACCTCCTACGAGCAGTACTTC; clone size: -; J gene: TRBJ2-7; D gene: TRBD1; V gene: TRBV30
CDR3 protein: CSVVEGAGDEKLFF; CDR3 DNA: TGCAGCGTTGTAGAGGGGGCGGGTGATGAAAAACTGTTTTTT; clone size: -; J gene: TRBJ1-4; D gene: TRBD1; V gene: TRBV29-1
CDR3 protein: CASSWEVLAGGVYEQYF; CDR3 DNA: TGTGCCAGCAGCTGGGAGGTCCTAGCCGGAGGGGTCTACGAGCAGTACTTC; clone size: -; J gene: TRBJ2-7; D gene: -; V gene: TRBV28
CDR3 protein: CASSQAGGGGTTDTQYF; CDR3 DNA: TGTGCCAGCAGCCAAGCGGGTGGCGGGGGGACCACAGATACGCAGTATTTT; clone size: -; J gene: TRBJ2-3; D gene: TRBD2; V gene: TRBV4-2
CDR3 protein: CASSPRLAAGSPLHF; CDR3 DNA: TGTGCCAGCAGCCCCCGGCTGGCCGCGGGGTCACCCCTCCACTTT; clone size: once; J gene: TRBJ1-6; D gene: -; V gene: TRBV11-2
CDR3 protein: CASSYLGLAEGYEQYF; CDR3 DNA: TGTGCCAGCAGCTACCTGGGACTAGCGGAAGGATACGAGCAGTACTTC; clone size: -; J gene: TRBJ2-7; D gene: TRBD2; V gene: TRBV5-4
CDR3 protein: CASRPDPGTKYTGELFF; CDR3 DNA: TGTGCCAGCAGGCCTGATCCCGGGACTAAATACACCGGGGAGCTGTTTTTT; clone size: -; J gene: TRBJ2-2; D gene: TRBD2; V gene: TRBV28
CDR3 protein: CATSDPGSTGSAYNEQFF; CDR3 DNA: TGTGCCACCAGTGATCCGGGGTCCACCGGGTCGGCCTACAATGAGCAGTTCTTC; clone size: -; J gene: TRBJ2-1; D gene: -; V gene: TRBV24-1
CDR3 protein: CASSEFEFREQFF; CDR3 DNA: TGTGCCAGCAGTGAATTTGAGTTTCGGGAGCAGTTCTTC; clone size: -; J gene: TRBJ2-1; D gene: -; V gene: TRBV25-1
CDR3 protein: CASSSSGGETQYF; CDR3 DNA: TGTGCCAGCAGTTCGAGTGGCGGGGAGACCCAGTACTTC; clone size: -; J gene: TRBJ2-5; D gene: -; V gene: TRBV12-3/TRBV12-4
CDR3 protein: CASSLKLAGGDEQFF; CDR3 DNA: TGTGCCAGCAGTTTAAAGCTAGCGGGAGGGGATGAGCAGTTCTTC; clone size: -; J gene: TRBJ2-1; D gene: TRBD2; V gene: TRBV27
CDR3 protein: CASSQAGVGAKQYF; CDR3 DNA: TGTGCCAGCAGCCAAGCGGGAGTAGGAGCGAAGCAGTACTTC; clone size: -; J gene: TRBJ2-7; D gene: -; V gene: TRBV14
CDR3 protein: CATELAGGLLDTQYF; CDR3 DNA: TGTGCCACCGAGTTAGCGGGAGGGCTTTTAGATACGCAGTATTTT; clone size: -; J gene: TRBJ2-3; D gene: TRBD2; V gene: TRBV11-2
CDR3 protein: CASSGGLETQYF; CDR3 DNA: TGCGCCAGCAGCGGCGGTCTAGAGACCCAGTACTTC; clone size: -; J gene: TRBJ2-5; D gene: -; V gene: TRBV5-1
CDR3 protein: CASSSTLGGNEKLFF; CDR3 DNA: TGTGCCAGCAGCTCTACTCTGGGGGGTAATGAAAAACTGTTTTTT; clone size: -; J gene: TRBJ1-4; D gene: -; V gene: TRBV2
CDR3 protein: CASRGQGAVGELFF; CDR3 DNA: TGTGCCAGCAGGGGACAGGGGGCGGTCGGGGAGCTGTTTTTT; clone size: once; J gene: TRBJ2-2; D gene: TRBD1; V gene: TRBV9
CDR3 protein: CASSPLPTVNYGYTF; CDR3 DNA: TGTGCCAGCAGTCCCCTTCCCACAGTTAACTATGGCTACACCTTC; clone size: -; J gene: TRBJ1-2; D gene: -; V gene: TRBV28
CDR3 protein: CASSKGGGGISSYEQYF; CDR3 DNA: TGTGCCAGCAGCAAAGGGGGCGGCGGGATAAGCTCCTACGAGCAGTACTTC; clone size: -; J gene: TRBJ2-7; D gene: -; V gene: TRBV7-2
CDR3 protein: CASSPSGTAYGYTF; CDR3 DNA: TGTGCCAGCAGTCCCTCCGGGACAGCCTATGGCTACACCTTC; clone size: -; J gene: TRBJ1-2; D gene: TRBD1; V gene: TRBV25-1
CDR3 protein: CASSDWPDEQYF; CDR3 DNA: TGTGCCAGCAGTGATTGGCCAGACGAGCAGTACTTC; clone size: -; J gene: TRBJ2-7; D gene: -; V gene: TRBV2
CDR3 protein: CASSSSGSTDTQYF; CDR3 DNA: TGTGCCAGCAGCTCTAGCGGGAGCACAGATACGCAGTATTTT; clone size: -; J gene: TRBJ2-3; D gene: TRBD2; V gene: TRBV7-9
CDR3 protein: CASSPGAGQSSYNSPLHF; CDR3 DNA: TGTGCCAGCAGTCCAGGTGCTGGACAGAGCTCCTATAATTCACCCCTCCACTTT; clone size: -; J gene: TRBJ1-6; D gene: -; V gene: TRBV27
CDR3 protein: CASSSTSGRFGQFF; CDR3 DNA: TGTGCCAGCAGCTCGACTAGCGGGAGATTTGGGCAGTTCTTC; clone size: -; J gene: TRBJ2-1; D gene: TRBD2; V gene: TRBV11-2
CDR3 protein: CASSYSGGEQFF; CDR3 DNA: TGTGCCAGCAGCTATAGCGGGGGTGAGCAGTTCTTC; clone size: -; J gene: TRBJ2-1; D gene: TRBD2; V gene: TRBV7-3
CDR3 protein: CASSILHGTVTNYGYTF; CDR3 DNA: TGTGCCAGTAGTATCCTACATGGGACAGTTACTAACTATGGCTACACCTTC; clone size: -; J gene: TRBJ1-2; D gene: TRBD1; V gene: TRBV19
CDR3 protein: CASSPTSSGSTDTQYF; CDR3 DNA: TGTGCCAGCAGCCCCACCTCGTCGGGGAGCACAGATACGCAGTATTTT; clone size: -; J gene: TRBJ2-3; D gene: -; V gene: TRBV7-3
CDR3 protein: CASSYPIGPTGNSNTGELFF; CDR3 DNA: TGTGCCAGCAGCTACCCCATTGGCCCGACAGGGAACTCGAACACCGGGGAGCTGTTTTTT; clone size: -; J gene: TRBJ2-2; D gene: TRBD1; V gene: TRBV11-3
CDR3 protein: CATPAGNSYEQYF; CDR3 DNA: TGTGCCACCCCCGCGGGAAACTCCTACGAGCAGTACTTC; clone size: -; J gene: TRBJ2-7; D gene: -; V gene: TRBV6-5
CDR3 protein: CASSLSGGGTGELFF; CDR3 DNA: TGTGCCAGCAGCTTAAGTGGGGGCGGCACCGGGGAGCTGTTTTTT; clone size: -; J gene: TRBJ2-2; D gene: -; V gene: TRBV11-1
CDR3 protein: CATSDLNPGEGYNEQFF; CDR3 DNA: TGTGCCACCAGTGATTTGAATCCGGGAGAGGGGTACAATGAGCAGTTCTTC; clone size: -; J gene: TRBJ2-1; D gene: -; V gene: TRBV24-1
CDR3 protein: CASSKGSSGYNEQFF; CDR3 DNA: TGTGCCAGTAGTAAAGGGTCTAGCGGATACAATGAGCAGTTCTTC; clone size: -; J gene: TRBJ2-1; D gene: TRBD2; V gene: TRBV19
CDR3 protein: CATRGDSNQPQHF; CDR3 DNA: TGTGCCACCAGGGGAGACAGCAATCAGCCCCAGCATTTT; clone size: -; J gene: TRBJ1-5; D gene: -; V gene: TRBV15
CDR3 protein: CASSKLAGGITGELFF; CDR3 DNA: TGTGCCAGCAGCAAACTAGCGGGAGGGATCACCGGGGAGCTGTTTTTT; clone size: -; J gene: TRBJ2-2; D gene: TRBD2; V gene: TRBV7-9
CDR3 protein: CASSNTDTQYF; CDR3 DNA: TGTGCCAGCAGCAACACAGATACGCAGTATTTT; clone size: -; J gene: TRBJ2-3; D gene: -; V gene: TRBV2
CDR3 protein: CASSFRQNTGELFF; CDR3 DNA: TGTGCCAGCAGCTTCAGACAGAACACCGGGGAGCTGTTTTTT; clone size: -; J gene: TRBJ2-2; D gene: -; V gene: TRBV7-9
CDR3 protein: CASSYSGGYYSTEAFF; CDR3 DNA: TGTGCCAGCAGCTACAGCGGGGGGTATTATAGCACTGAAGCTTTCTTT; clone size: -; J gene: TRBJ1-1; D gene: -; V gene: TRBV3-1/TRBV3-2
CDR3 protein: CASSPGGEGPLFF; CDR3 DNA: TGTGCCAGCTCACCGGGGGGGGAGGGCCCTCTGTTCTTC; clone size: -; J gene: TRBJ2-1; D gene: TRBD2; V gene: TRBV18
CDR3 protein: CAISSGASSTDTQYF; CDR3 DNA: TGTGCCATTTCTAGCGGGGCTTCTAGCACAGATACGCAGTATTTT; clone size: -; J gene: TRBJ2-3; D gene: TRBD2; V gene: TRBV10-3
CDR3 protein: CAWRNTGLGEKLFF; CDR3 DNA: TGTGCCTGGAGGAACACGGGGTTAGGGGAAAAACTGTTTTTT; clone size: many; J gene: TRBJ1-4; D gene: -; V gene: TRBV30
CDR3 protein: CASRQDRVDEQYF; CDR3 DNA: TGTGCCAGCAGGCAGGACAGGGTGGACGAGCAGTACTTC; clone size: -; J gene: TRBJ2-7; D gene: TRBD1; V gene: TRBV6-5
CDR3 protein: CAAGVTNTGELFF; CDR3 DNA: TGTGCCGCGGGGGTTACGAACACCGGGGAGCTGTTTTTT; clone size: -; J gene: TRBJ2-2; D gene: TRBD2; V gene: TRBV12-3/TRBV12-4
CDR3 protein: CASSLTHTSLSGTIYNEQFF; CDR3 DNA: TGTGCCAGCAGCTTAACACACACATCCCTTTCCGGGACTATTTACAATGAGCAGTTCTTC; clone size: -; J gene: TRBJ2-1; D gene: TRBD2; V gene: TRBV7-3
CDR3 protein: CASSEGQISEAFF; CDR3 DNA: TGTGCCAGCAGTGAGGGACAAATTTCCGAAGCTTTCTTT; clone size: -; J gene: TRBJ1-1; D gene: -; V gene: TRBV6-4
CDR3 protein: CASSSPPTQAQGRYEQYF; CDR3 DNA: TGTGCCAGCAGCTCACCTCCGACGCAGGCTCAAGGTAGATACGAGCAGTACTTC; clone size: -; J gene: TRBJ2-7; D gene: -; V gene: TRBV7-9
CDR3 protein: CASSSGLDSQFEGF; CDR3 DNA: TGTGCCAGCAGTTCAGGCCTGGACAGCCAATTTGAGGGTTTC; clone size: few; J gene: TRBJ2-6; D gene: -; V gene: TRBV2
CDR3 protein: CASSPRGGNQQFF; CDR3 DNA: TGTGCCAGCAGCCCCCGGGGGGGCAACCAGCAGTTCTTC; clone size: -; J gene: TRBJ2-1; D gene: -; V gene: TRBV21-1